These 8 T cell receptor beta chains came from one sample sequenced in a study of neoadjuvant nivolumab and ipilimumab in lung cancer. Assay used: immunoSEQ multiplex PCR; TCRdb lists only in-frame clones, some missing. The data contain roughly 18,000 clones, roughly 79% of them singletons. The input for sequencing was tumor tissue, taken after neoadjuvant nivolumab, alone or with ipilimumab, at or shortly before surgery. The receptors shown here come from an adult with non-small cell lung cancer.

The chain is built from TRBV29-1 and TRBJ2-7, with D perhaps TRBD2 (5 bases). V gave up 1 base and J gave up 1 base, with 8 bases separating them. This CDR3 has 13 amino acids. Germline V CDR1 and CDR2: SQVTM, ANQGSEA. The CDR3 DNA follows: TGCAGCGTTGAAGGCCCGGGATCCTACGAGCAGTACTTC. Protein sequence: CSVEGPGSYEQYF.

This chain joins TRBV30 and TRBJ2-7, with a tentative D call TRBD1 (7 bases). CDR1 and CDR2 from the germline V gene are GTSNPN and SVGIG (reference sequence). The CDR3 covers 14 residues. V gave up 2 bases and J gave up 4 bases, with 15 bases separating them. The CDR3 sequence: CAWSTGQRAYEQYF. CDR3 nucleotides: TGTGCCTGGAGTACGGGACAGCGGGCTTACGAGCAGTACTTC.

The genes are TRBV29-1 and TRBJ1-2; D not resolved. The V gene's germline CDR1 is SQVTM and CDR2 ANQGSEA. V was cut by 3 bases and J by 2 bases, with 7 bases left in between. This CDR3 has 12 amino acids. The CDR3 protein is CSVEGKNYGYTF. Here the CDR3 DNA reads TGCAGCGTTGAGGGCAAGAACTATGGCTACACCTTC.

The chain is built from TRBV29-1 and TRBJ1-2; the match to TRBD1 covers 11 bases. CDR1 SQVTM and CDR2 ANQGSEA come from the germline V gene. The CDR3 is 17 residues long. V shed 0 bases and J 5 bases; nucleotides not matched to a gene: 11. CDR3 protein: CSVEDTPLGQGAYGYTF. In DNA, the CDR3 is TGCAGCGTTGAAGATACCCCTCTAGGACAGGGGGCTTATGGCTACACCTTC.

This clone was counted between two and nine times. The rearrangement joins TRBV2 to TRBJ1-1; D unresolved. CDR3 size: 14 residues. Per germline, CDR1 SNHLY and CDR2 FYNNEI. V lost 4 bases and J 1 base, leaving 10 bases between the germline ends. CDR3 nucleotide sequence: TGTGCCAGCAGTGTAAGACGGGGGAACACTGAAGCTTTCTTT. It encodes CASSVRRGNTEAFF.

The rearrangement uses TRBV25-1 and TRBJ1-4; D is ambiguous. Deletions cut 3 bases from V and 8 bases from J, with 13 bases between. CDR1 is MGHDK, CDR2 SYGVNS, per germline. The CDR3 sequence is 14 residues long. The chain's CDR3 is CASSEYTNIEKLFF. As DNA, the CDR3 is TGTGCCAGCAGTGAGTACACCAATATCGAAAAACTGTTTTTT.

This clone was observed once. The chain recombines TRBV5-5 with TRBJ1-2; possible D gene TRBD1, 5 bases. CDR1 is SGHKS and CDR2 is YYEKEE in the germline V gene (reference sequence). This CDR3 is 18 amino acids long. V lost 0 bases to trimming and J lost 0 bases, with 18 bases between them. The CDR3 loop is CASSLAGTPRTTNYGYTF. The DNA for the CDR3 is TGTGCCAGCAGCTTGGCCGGCACTCCCCGGACAACTAACTATGGCTACACCTTC.

This sequence joins TRBV6-6 and TRBJ1-1, with D perhaps matching TRBD1 (6 bases). CDR1 MNHNY and CDR2 SVGAGI come from the germline V gene (reference sequence). The CDR3 extends over 13 amino acids. Trimming took 2 bases from V and 4 from J, leaving 8 bases between them. CDR3 amino acids: CASSYARGTEAFF. The CDR3 DNA reads TGTGCCAGCAGTTACGCCAGGGGCACTGAAGCTTTCTTT.